The next 13 T cell receptor beta chains were all read from a single sample in a study of blood T cell repertoires in COVID-19. Assay: immunoSEQ multiplex PCR; the TCRdb copy retains only in-frame clones and omits some. The table lists over 250,000 clones, 87% of them singletons. Sequencing was done on a sample of peripheral blood. The origin of the receptors is a woman aged 40 to 55 who had recovered from COVID-19.

This clone was recorded a few times. This sequence joins TRBV15 and TRBJ1-1; 9 bases map to TRBD1. The CDR3 extends over 17 amino acids. Germline loops: CDR1 LNHNV, CDR2 YYDKDF (reference sequence). The ends lost 3 bases at V and 5 bases at J; junction bases unmatched: 13. In DNA, the CDR3 is TGTGCCACCAGCAGGAGATTGCGGACAGGGGTGGGGACTGAAGCTTTCTTT. Amino acids: CATSRRLRTGVGTEAFF. Together with reference TRBV15 and TRBJ1-1, the CDR3 gives the full variable domain: DAMVIQNPRYQVTQFGKPVTLSCSQTLNHNVMYWYQQKSSQAPKLLFHYYDKDFNNEADTPDNFQSRRPNTSFCFLDIRSPGLGDTAMYLCATSRRLRTGVGTEAFFGQGTRLTVV.

This chain links TRBV28 with TRBJ1-6; D may be TRBD1 (6 bases). CDR1 and CDR2 from the germline V gene are MDHEN and SYDVKM. This CDR3 comprises 16 residues. Trimming stripped 7 bases from V and 9 bases from J, with 22 bases between. CDR3 protein: CASTDSRGGRGSPLHF. The CDR3 nucleotides are TGTGCCAGCACCGATTCGCGGGGGGGGCGAGGTTCACCCCTCCACTTT. The full variable domain, its missing parts supplied by reference TRBV28 and TRBJ1-6, is DVKVTQSSRYLVKRTGEKVFLECVQDMDHENMFWYRQDPGLGLRLIYFSYDVKMKEKGDIPEGYSVSREKKERFSLILESASTNQTSMYLCASTDSRGGRGSPLHFGNGTRLTVT.

The chain uses TRBV16 and TRBJ1-3, with D unresolved. The V end lost 0 bases, the J end lost 1 base, and 4 bases lay between the germline ends. CDR1 and CDR2 from the germline V gene are KGHSY and FQNENV. The CDR3 covers 14 residues. This chain's CDR3 is CASSQSPSGNTIYF. The CDR3 nucleotides read TGTGCCAGCAGCCAATCCCCGTCTGGAAACACCATATATTTT.

The table lists this clone with many counts. This rearrangement joins TRBV6-2 or TRBV6-3 to TRBJ2-7, with D perhaps TRBD2 (6 bases). The CDR3 is made up of 14 amino acids. V was clipped by 6 bases and J by 0 bases, with 12 bases between them. Germline V CDR1 and CDR2: MNHEY, SVGEGT. In DNA form, the CDR3 reads TGTGCCAGCAGCGACGGAGGGGCCTCCTACGAGCAGTACTTC. Translated, it gives CASSDGGASYEQYF.

The chain employs TRBV5-1 and TRBJ1-6; D remains unclear. This CDR3 is 15 amino acids long. V was cut by 0 bases and J by 9 bases, with 13 bases left in between. Germline CDR1 is SGHRS and CDR2 is YFSETQ. The CDR3 nucleotides read TGCGCCAGCAGCTTGGATATCGGCGGCGGTTCACCCCTCCACTTT. Residues: CASSLDIGGGSPLHF.

The chain carries TRBV14 and TRBJ1-6, with D uncertain. The V and J ends lost 5 bases and 6 bases respectively, with 20 bases between them. The CDR3 is 17 residues long. The germline gives CDR1 SGHDN, CDR2 FVKESK. Here the CDR3 DNA reads TGTGCCAGCAGCTTGGGCCCAGCCCATCCACTTAATTCACCCCTCCACTTT. Its translation is CASSLGPAHPLNSPLHF. Full variable domain (missing parts from reference TRBV14 and TRBJ1-6): EAGVTQFPSHSVIEKGQTVTLRCDPISGHDNLYWYRRVMGKEIKFLLHFVKESKQDESGMPNNRFLAERTGGTYSTLKVQPAELEDSGVYFCASSLGPAHPLNSPLHFGNGTRLTVT.

The gene calls are TRBV2 and TRBJ2-6, with 9 positions matching TRBD1. The germline V gene encodes CDR1 SNHLY and CDR2 FYNNEI. The CDR3 length is 17 residues. With V trimmed by 6 bases and J by 0 bases, 6 bases remained unmatched. The CDR3 here is CASRPGQGVSGANVLTF. The CDR3 bases are TGTGCCAGCAGGCCGGGACAGGGAGTCTCTGGGGCCAACGTCCTGACTTTC.

This sequence joins TRBV20-1 and TRBJ1-6; D is unresolved. CDR3 length equals 13 residues. CDR1 and CDR2 from the germline V gene are DFQATT and SNEGSKA (reference sequence). Trimming removed 3 bases from V and 7 bases from J, with 10 bases in between. The CDR3 loop reads CSASHRANSPLHF. CDR3 nucleotide sequence: TGCAGTGCTAGTCACAGAGCAAATTCACCCCTCCACTTT.

In this sample, this clone turned up once. V is TRBV30 and J is TRBJ1-2; D is ambiguous. V was trimmed by 5 bases and J by 4 bases, leaving 20 bases between them. CDR1 and CDR2 from the germline V gene are GTSNPN and SVGIG (reference sequence). The CDR3 covers 15 residues. CDR3 region: CAWDDGVSSAYGYTF. The CDR3 coding sequence is TGTGCCTGGGACGATGGAGTTTCGAGCGCCTATGGCTACACCTTC.

In nucleotides, the CDR3 is TGTGCCAGCAGCCGATGGAGTACCGCGGGGGTACAAGAGACCCAGTACTTC. Its protein is CASSRWSTAGVQETQYF. The genes are TRBV4-2 and TRBJ2-5; TRBD2 matches 7 bases. The CDR3 consists of 17 residues. Germline V lookup: CDR1 LGHNA, CDR2 YNFKEQ. Unmatched junction bases numbered 13, after V lost 4 bases and J lost 2 bases.

The chain employs TRBV3-1 (or the pseudogene TRBV3-2) and TRBJ2-1; TRBD1 matches 7 bases. The CDR3 runs to 15 residues. Trimming took 8 bases from V and 1 from J; bases not matched to a gene: 8. The germline CDR1 and CDR2 sequences are LGHDT and YNNKEL (reference sequence). CDR3 amino acids: CASGGGDSSYNEQFF. The CDR3 bases are TGTGCCAGCGGGGGTGGGGACAGTTCCTACAATGAGCAGTTCTTC.

The chain is built from TRBV4-1 and TRBJ2-7; D gene unclear. The CDR3 covers 16 residues. Germline-derived CDR1 and CDR2 are MGHRA and YSYEKL. The V gene lost 0 bases and the J gene lost 1 base, with 13 bases spanning the gap. In DNA form, the CDR3 reads TGCGCCAGCAGCCAAGACCATATCCAAGCATCCTACGAGCAGTACTTC. Translated, it gives CASSQDHIQASYEQYF.

J is TRBJ2-1 and V is TRBV7-9; D is possibly TRBD1 (5 bases). The germline V gene has CDR1 SEHNR and CDR2 FQNEAQ (reference sequence). The CDR3 is 16 residues long. V was cut by 5 bases and J by 6 bases, with 20 bases left in between. CDR3 in amino acids: CASSTMGRVYANEQFF. CDR3 DNA sequence: TGTGCCAGCAGCACCATGGGCAGGGTATATGCCAATGAGCAGTTCTTC. The full variable domain, completed using reference TRBV7-9 and TRBJ2-1, is DTGVSQNPRHKITKRGQNVTFRCDPISEHNRLYWYRQTLGQGPEFLTYFQNEAQLEKSRLLSDRFSAERPKGSFSTLEIQRTEQGDSAMYLCASSTMGRVYANEQFFGPGTRLTVL.